Listed below are T cell receptor beta chains from one sample, sequenced in a study of glioma-infiltrating T cells after dendritic cell vaccination. Assay used: immunoSEQ multiplex PCR; TCRdb lists only in-frame clones, some missing. The sample carries about 95,000 clones, 85% to 90% recorded once. The sample consisted of blood, taken before dendritic cell vaccination. The receptors derive from a human donor with glioblastoma. Both conserved end residues are part of each CDR3. A D gene is named only where the DNA matches it firmly. Clone size is shown for a subset of rows, as once, few, many or a class of expanded clone.

size	V	D	length	J	DNA	CDR3
.	TRBV30	TRBD2	16	TRBJ2-3	TGTGCCTGGAGCCATCGGACTAGCCTCGGCACAGATACGCAGTATTTT	CAWSHRTSLGTDTQYF
.	TRBV27	.	15	TRBJ2-7	TGTGCCAGCAGTTTATACAGCGAAGGGGCCTACGAGCAGTACTTC	CASSLYSEGAYEQYF
.	TRBV19	.	12	TRBJ1-2	TGTGCCAGTAGTCCATCAGGGAGGGGCTACACCTTC	CASSPSGRGYTF
once	TRBV6-1	TRBD1	15	TRBJ2-5	TGTGCCAGCATTTCGGTGGACAGGGTAATCCGGACCCAGTACTTC	CASISVDRVIRTQYF
.	TRBV11-2	TRBD2	15	TRBJ2-1	TGTGCCAGCAGCTTAGAAGGGACTAGATACAATGAGCAGTTCTTC	CASSLEGTRYNEQFF
.	TRBV6-5	TRBD1	13	TRBJ1-2	TGTGCCAGCAGGTCGACAGGGGAGGAAGGCTACACCTTC	CASRSTGEEGYTF
.	TRBV19	TRBD1	13	TRBJ2-1	TGTGCCAGTAGTATCGGACAGGGGGATGAGCAGTTCTTC	CASSIGQGDEQFF
.	TRBV2	.	17	TRBJ2-3	TGTGCCAGCTCCCCTAGGGGACAAGTTCGGGGCACAGATACGCAGTATTTT	CASSPRGQVRGTDTQYF
.	TRBV7-2	TRBD2	15	TRBJ2-1	TGTGCCAGCAGCTTACTAGCGGGTTATTACAATGAGCAGTTCTTC	CASSLLAGYYNEQFF
few	TRBV6-5	.	12	TRBJ2-5	TGTGCCAGCAGTTCGGGGAAAGAGACCCAGTACTTC	CASSSGKETQYF
.	TRBV14	.	18	TRBJ2-2	TGTGCCAGCAGCCAAGATATAAACAGGGAATCGGATACCGGGGAGCTGTTTTTT	CASSQDINRESDTGELFF
few	TRBV7-3	TRBD1	13	TRBJ1-1	TGTGCCAGCAGCGGACAGGCGGGGACTGAAGCTTTCTTT	CASSGQAGTEAFF
.	TRBV5-1	TRBD2	16	TRBJ2-3	TGCGCCAGCAGCTTGGCCCCTAGCGGGAACACAGATACGCAGTATTTT	CASSLAPSGNTDTQYF
few	TRBV2	.	15	TRBJ1-2	TGTGCCAGCAGTGAAAGTGTTGGGCGCATCAGGGGCTACACCTTC	CASSESVGRIRGYTF
.	TRBV29-1	.	16	TRBJ2-1	TGCAGCGTTTTAGGGACCCGGGACAATCCCTACAATGAGCAGTTCTTC	CSVLGTRDNPYNEQFF
.	TRBV6-5	TRBD1	15	TRBJ1-2	TGTGCCAGCAGGAGGCGGACAGGGGGTTACTATGGCTACACCTTC	CASRRRTGGYYGYTF
few	TRBV6-6	TRBD1	14	TRBJ1-2	TGTGCCAGCAGGGGGGGTGGACAGGTTTTTACCTACACCTTC	CASRGGGQVFTYTF
.	TRBV19	.	12	TRBJ2-5	TGTGCCAGTAGTATGGGGAGGGAGACCCAGTACTTC	CASSMGRETQYF
.	TRBV2	TRBD1	13	TRBJ1-2	TGTGCCAGCCTTCTGGACAGGTACTATGGCTACACCTTC	CASLLDRYYGYTF
.	TRBV7-7	TRBD2	20	TRBJ2-3	TGTGCTAGCAGCCCCACGATAGTGGGGACTAGCGGGAGGGTGACCGATACGCAGTATTTT	CASSPTIVGTSGRVTDTQYF
once	TRBV5-6	TRBD2	14	TRBJ2-7	TGTGCCAGCAGCTTATTCCGGGACTATAACGAGCAGTACTTC	CASSLFRDYNEQYF
.	TRBV7-2	TRBD1	14	TRBJ2-1	TGTGCCAGCTACTCCGGGACAGGTTACAATGAGCAGTTCTTC	CASYSGTGYNEQFF
once	TRBV29-1	.	13	TRBJ1-2	TGCAGCGTTATTTGGGCTGCTAACTATGGCTACACCTTC	CSVIWAANYGYTF
.	TRBV5-6	.	13	TRBJ1-5	TGTGCCAGCAGCATGACAGCCAATCAGCCCCAGCATTTT	CASSMTANQPQHF
once	TRBV7-9	.	15	TRBJ1-4	TGTGCCAGCAGCCTCGCCAGGACAAGAACAGAAAAACTGTTTTTT	CASSLARTRTEKLFF
.	TRBV5-1	TRBD2	16	TRBJ2-7	TGCGCCAGCAGCCCGCTAGCTAGCGGGGGTTCCTACGAGCAGTACTTC	CASSPLASGGSYEQYF
.	TRBV11-3	.	16	TRBJ1-2	TGTGCCAGCAGCTTACCCCGGGAGGGAGAAAGAGGTGGCTACACCTTC	CASSLPREGERGGYTF
once	TRBV5-1	TRBD1	15	TRBJ1-1	TGCGCCAGCAGCTCCACGACAGGGAGCCCCACTGAAGCTTTCTTT	CASSSTTGSPTEAFF
.	TRBV14	.	13	TRBJ1-2	TGTGCCAGCAGCGTTGACAGGTCCTATGGCTACACCTTC	CASSVDRSYGYTF
.	TRBV28	TRBD1	17	TRBJ1-2	TGTGCCAGCATTGGTGAGGGTACAGGGGGCTCATTCTATGGCTACACCTTC	CASIGEGTGGSFYGYTF
.	TRBV6-1	TRBD1	15	TRBJ1-6	TGTGCCAGCAGTTTCGGAGGGGACAGGGGTCCACCCCTCCACTTT	CASSFGGDRGPPLHF
.	TRBV7-2	.	15	TRBJ2-5	TGTGCCAGCAGCTTAGCGGGGACATTTCAAGAGACCCAGTACTTC	CASSLAGTFQETQYF
.	TRBV18	.	11	TRBJ2-1	TGTGCCAGCCAGATCGAGGATGAGCAGTTCTTC	CASQIEDEQFF
.	TRBV27	TRBD1	14	TRBJ2-7	TGTGCCAGCAGGGGCGCGGGACAGGGCTACGAGCAGTACTTC	CASRGAGQGYEQYF
.	TRBV11-2	.	15	TRBJ2-3	TGTGCCAGCAGCTTTAACCCAGGGGCTACAGATACGCAGTATTTT	CASSFNPGATDTQYF
once	TRBV2	TRBD2	12	TRBJ2-3	TGTGCCAGCAGGCCACTAGCGGATACGCAGTATTTT	CASRPLADTQYF
.	TRBV7-2	TRBD2	15	TRBJ2-3	TGTGCCAGCAGCTTAGGACTAGCGGGCACAGATACGCAGTATTTT	CASSLGLAGTDTQYF
.	TRBV29-1	.	11	TRBJ1-2	TGCAGCGTTGGGGGGGATCCTGGCTACACCTTC	CSVGGDPGYTF
.	TRBV10-2	TRBD2	15	TRBJ2-1	TGCGCCAGCAGAACTTCTAGCGGCTGGTACAATGAGCAGTTCTTC	CASRTSSGWYNEQFF
.	TRBV5-1	.	15	TRBJ2-7	TGCGCCAGCAGCTTCGAAGGGGCGAGCTCCTACGAGCAGTACTTC	CASSFEGASSYEQYF
.	TRBV7-2	.	13	TRBJ1-2	TGTGCCAGCAGTACAGAGGGTTTTGTCGGCTACACCTTC	CASSTEGFVGYTF
.	TRBV5-6	.	14	TRBJ1-2	TGTGCCAGCGAAAGGTCAGGGGCAGGCTATGGCTACACCTTC	CASERSGAGYGYTF
.	TRBV5-1	TRBD1	15	TRBJ1-1	TGCGCCAGCAGCTTGTTAGGGGGCAAGAACACTGAAGCTTTCTTT	CASSLLGGKNTEAFF
once	TRBV19	.	16	TRBJ1-6	TGTGCCAGTAGTGTCGTCGGTGGAGAAAATAATTCACCCCTCCACTTT	CASSVVGGENNSPLHF
few	TRBV27	TRBD1	15	TRBJ2-1	TGTGCCAGCAGTCCGGGACAGGGTTCCTACAATGAGCAGTTCTTC	CASSPGQGSYNEQFF
.	TRBV12-5	.	14	TRBJ1-1	TGTGCTAGTGGTTTGGTCAGAGGGAACACTGAAGCTTTCTTT	CASGLVRGNTEAFF
.	TRBV5-1	.	14	TRBJ1-2	TGCGCCAGCAGCTTGCCGGGGGATGGCTATGGCTACACCTTC	CASSLPGDGYGYTF
.	TRBV6-6	.	14	TRBJ1-1	TGTGCCAGCAGTTACGTGGGACACCCGATGCGAGCTTTCTTT	CASSYVGHPMRAFF
.	TRBV6-4	.	16	TRBJ1-5	TGTGCCAGCAGTGACTCCCGGGACAAGGGAAGTCAGCCCCAGCATTTT	CASSDSRDKGSQPQHF
few	TRBV10-3	.	15	TRBJ2-6	TGTGCCATCAAAAACGTTAGCTCTGGGGCCAACGTCCTGACTTTC	CAIKNVSSGANVLTF